The 27 T cell receptor beta chains in this list originate from one sample, sequenced in a study of CD8+CD57+ T cells in acquired aplastic anemia listed by TCRdb under 2018. Expansion of CD8+CD57+ cells had been shown by flow cytometry in the patients chosen for sequencing. Sequenced on an Illumina HiSeq 2000. Genomic DNA served as template for TCR beta VDJ combination and CDR3 sequence profiling. TCRdb cleaned the public reads at Q25 with fastp, built clones with MiXCR and kept in-frame beta chains. Rows with one shared CDR3 protein collapse into an entry with the most common genes and DNA. Across this sample there are under 200,000 distinct CDR3 sequences, with 48% seen only once. The top ten clones comprise 25% to 35% of the sample. Sequences were obtained from sorted CD4+, CD8+, or CD8+CD57+ T cells (not recorded which) from PBMCs. The receptor source for this set is a human donor with aplastic anemia.

V gene TRBV2 combines with J gene TRBJ1-3; possible D gene TRBD1, 5 bases. The CDR3 contains 14 residues. Between the trimmed V and J ends, which lost 4 bases and 1 base, there was a span of 8 bases. From germline, CDR1 is SNHLY and CDR2 FYNNEI. The CDR3 protein is CASSGGESGNTIYF. In DNA, the CDR3 is TGTGCCAGCAGTGGAGGGGAATCTGGAAACACCATATATTTT.

This sequence joins TRBV20-1 and TRBJ1-5; 10 bases line up with TRBD1. Germline values: CDR1 DFQATT, CDR2 SNEGSKA (reference sequence). The CDR3 sequence is 17 residues long. V lost 5 bases, J lost 0 bases, and 10 bases stayed unmatched. The CDR3 sequence: CSAGGQGLVYSNQPQHF. In DNA, the CDR3 is TGCAGTGCTGGGGGACAGGGGCTTGTTTATAGCAATCAGCCCCAGCATTTT.

The CDR3 region is CSASDSWGQGIYEQYF. As DNA, the CDR3 is TGCAGTGCTAGTGACTCGTGGGGACAGGGAATCTACGAGCAGTACTTC. The chain carries TRBV20-1 and TRBJ2-7, with 9 positions matching TRBD1. CDR1 DFQATT and CDR2 SNEGSKA come from the germline V gene (reference sequence). V lost 3 bases to trimming and J lost 3 bases; unmatched junction nucleotides: 12. The CDR3 covers 16 residues.

This chain joins TRBV12-3 or TRBV12-4 and TRBJ2-7, with D tentatively TRBD1 (5 bases). This CDR3 comprises 14 residues. V gave up 5 bases and J gave up 3 bases, with 14 bases separating them. The CDR3 sequence: CASSRGGGVYEQYF. Here the CDR3 DNA reads TGTGCCAGCAGTAGGGGTGGTGGGGTCTACGAGCAGTACTTC.

This clonotype was seen ten or more times. The rearrangement links TRBV7-8 to TRBJ1-2; 9 bases match TRBD1. CDR1 is SGHVS and CDR2 is FQNEAQ in the germline V gene. The CDR3 is made up of 14 amino acids. The trim removed 6 bases at V and 8 bases at J, leaving 10 bases unmatched. CDR3 in DNA: TGTGCCAGCAGTTTTACAGGGGGCGTTGGGGGCTACACCTTC. This sequence encodes CASSFTGGVGGYTF.

The J gene is TRBJ2-5, the V gene TRBV2, with TRBD2 identical over 8 bases. J lost 5 bases, V lost 2 bases, and 10 bases had no gene match. Germline V gives CDR1 SNHLY, CDR2 FYNNEI. This CDR3 region has 16 residues. The CDR3: CASSERWSGSGETQYF. The CDR3 nucleotides are TGTGCCAGCAGTGAAAGGTGGAGCGGGAGTGGGGAGACCCAGTACTTC.

This clonotype has at least ten counts. V usage is TRBV11-2 and J usage is TRBJ2-3; TRBD1 agrees at 8 bases. CDR3 length: 14 amino acids. J gave up 6 bases and V 4 bases, and 6 bases lay outside the gene matches. Germline V lookup: CDR1 SGHAT, CDR2 FQNNGV. The CDR3 spells CASSSGQGRDTQYF. The CDR3 region has the DNA TGTGCCAGCAGCTCCGGACAGGGCAGGGATACGCAGTATTTT.

The chain joins TRBV10-3 to TRBJ1-1; possible D gene TRBD1, 6 bases. The ends were cut back, 5 bases at V and 2 bases at J, with 12 bases in the middle. Germline-derived CDR1 and CDR2 are ENHRY and SYGVKD. The CDR3 has 14 amino acids. CDR3: CAISRGTSNTEAFF. Written as DNA, the CDR3 is TGTGCCATCAGTAGGGGGACATCCAACACTGAAGCTTTCTTT.

This clonotype has more than one count but fewer than ten. The chain recombines TRBV6-4 with TRBJ2-7; 9 bases fit TRBD1. CDR3 length: 17 residues. V trimming: 5 bases; J trimming: 3 bases; junction bases outside the gene matches: 14. The germline gives CDR1 MRHNA, CDR2 SNTAGT. The CDR3 loop reads CASSNRGPKTGFYEQYF. CDR3 in DNA: TGTGCCAGCAGTAACAGGGGGCCAAAGACAGGCTTCTACGAGCAGTACTTC.

The V and J genes are TRBV29-1 and TRBJ2-7; 10 bases are a match to TRBD2. The V segment lost 0 bases and the J segment 2 bases; nucleotides outside the gene matches: 4. The CDR3 length is 15 residues. Germline V lookup: CDR1 SQVTM, CDR2 ANQGSEA. The CDR3 is CSVEELLAGAYEQYF. As DNA, the CDR3 is TGCAGCGTTGAAGAGCTGCTAGCGGGGGCCTACGAGCAGTACTTC.

This chain joins TRBV7-9 and TRBJ1-5; no definite D call. The CDR3 has 15 residues. Trimming cost V 5 bases and J 4 bases, with 15 bases left between them. The germline gives CDR1 SEHNR, CDR2 FQNEAQ (reference sequence). The CDR3 sequence: CASSPSPEPNQPQHF. The CDR3 DNA follows: TGTGCCAGCAGCCCCAGCCCAGAGCCAAATCAGCCCCAGCATTTT.

This clonotype has a count of ten or more. The chain carries TRBV13 and TRBJ2-7, with 9 bases that match TRBD1. The CDR3 has 14 residues. The V segment lost 4 bases and the J segment 4 bases; nucleotides outside the gene matches: 5. The germline gives CDR1 PRHDT, CDR2 FYEKMQ (reference sequence). CDR3 in amino acids: CASSYSTGGYEQYF. CDR3 nucleotide sequence: TGTGCCAGCAGCTACTCGACAGGGGGGTACGAGCAGTACTTC.

This clonotype was observed a single time. The rearrangement links TRBV29-1 to TRBJ1-2, with D possibly TRBD1 on 5 matching bases. With 4 bases removed from V and 4 bases from J, the gap between germline ends came to 16 bases. The CDR3 has 14 residues. Germline-derived CDR1 and CDR2 are SQVTM and ANQGSEA. The CDR3 DNA is TGCAGCGTTGTTGGTCAGGGTACAAGCTATGGCTACACCTTC. Its translation is CSVVGQGTSYGYTF.

The sample holds many counts of this clonotype. J is TRBJ1-1 and V is TRBV12-3 or TRBV12-4; the match to TRBD1 covers 7 bases. The junction had 4 bases not matched to a gene; V was cut back by 4 bases and J by 5 bases. The CDR3 loop spans 13 amino acids. The DNA for the CDR3 is TGTGCCAGCAGTTCAACAGGGGAGACTGAAGCTTTCTTT. It is translated as CASSSTGETEAFF.

The chain is built from TRBV24-1 and TRBJ1-5; TRBD1 might be the D (5 bases). CDR1 and CDR2 from the germline V gene are KGHDR and SFDVKD. The CDR3 covers 14 residues. V lost 5 bases, J lost 3 bases, and 10 bases lay in between. The CDR3 DNA sequence: TGTGCCACCAGTGGCGAGGGGTTCAATCAGCCCCAGCATTTT. The encoded protein is CATSGEGFNQPQHF.

In this sample, this clonotype turned up many times. The chain carries TRBV29-1 and TRBJ2-1, with a possible D match to TRBD1 (5 bases). V lost 6 bases to trimming and J lost 1 base, with 10 bases between them. In germline, CDR1 is SQVTM, CDR2 ANQGSEA. There are 13 residues in the CDR3. The CDR3 region has the DNA TGCAGCGTCTTAGGGGTATCCTACAATGAGCAGTTCTTC. Its translation: CSVLGVSYNEQFF.

Concerning this clonotype itself: Being one base from a much bigger clone, this may be a read error. In this CDR3 the conserved last residue, phenylalanine or tryptophan, is missing, so a read error is likely. The rearrangement links TRBV24-1 to TRBJ1-6, with D perhaps matching TRBD1 (6 bases). Germline lookup yields CDR1 KGHDR and CDR2 SFDVKD. This CDR3 comprises 16 residues. V shed 9 bases and J shed 9 bases, with 23 bases lying between them. The chain's CDR3 is CATGRGGQSMGSPLHS. DNA of the CDR3: TGTGCCACCGGACGGGGGGGGCAAAGTATGGGTTCACCCCTCCACTCT.

By frequency in the sample, this clonotype is medium-sized. The chain is built from TRBV19 and TRBJ2-7, with D unclear. Germline lookup yields CDR1 LNHDA and CDR2 SQIVND (reference sequence). Trimming pared 1 base from V and 2 bases from J, leaving 12 bases between. The CDR3 covers 15 residues. CDR3 sequence (DNA): TGTGCCAGTAGTATAGGGGTGACCCCAACCTACGAGCAGTACTTC. As protein: CASSIGVTPTYEQYF.

The sample holds a few counts of this clonotype. The chain is built from TRBV5-1 and TRBJ2-3; D is undetermined. This CDR3 comprises 14 residues. Trimming removed 0 bases from V and 1 base from J, with 6 bases in between. Germline assignment: CDR1 SGHRS and CDR2 YFSETQ. CDR3 region: CASSLADRTDTQYF. In DNA form, the CDR3 reads TGCGCCAGCAGCTTGGCTGACCGCACAGATACGCAGTATTTT.

In regard to this clonotype: Mismatch with germline at one junction end may stem from a read error. CDR3 in amino acids: CASRSGGASDTQYF. CDR3 nucleotides: TGTGCCAGTAGGTCGGGAGGTGCGTCAGATACACAGTATTTT. The rearrangement uses TRBV19 and TRBJ2-3, with TRBD2 matching over 7 bases. Germline assignment: CDR1 LNHDA and CDR2 SQIVND (reference sequence). The CDR3 contains 14 residues. The whole variable domain, filled in from reference TRBV19 and TRBJ2-3, reads DGGITQSPKYLFRKEGQNVTLSCEQNLNHDAMYWYRQDPGQGLRLIYYSQIVNDFQKGDIAEGYSVSREKKESFPLTVTSAQKNPTAFYLCASRSGGASDTQYFGPGTRLTVL.

This chain connects TRBV20-1 to TRBJ2-1; 11 bases align to TRBD2. V lost 4 bases and J lost 0; bases outside the gene matches: 8. In germline, CDR1 is DFQATT, CDR2 SNEGSKA (reference sequence). The CDR3 sequence is 17 residues long. CDR3 bases: TGCAGTGCTAAGGGGGGTCTAGCGGGAGGCTCCTACAATGAGCAGTTCTTC. Amino acids: CSAKGGLAGGSYNEQFF.

On this clonotype itself: The conserved phenylalanine or tryptophan normally closing the CDR3 is absent here, so this likely arose from a read error. This chain uses TRBV30 with TRBJ2-7, with 9 bases identical to TRBD2. CDR3 length equals 16 residues. Germline V gene sequence: CDR1 GTSNPN, CDR2 SVGIG (reference sequence). V was clipped by 1 base and J by 2 bases; unmatched bases: 9. The CDR3 DNA sequence: TGTGCCTGGAGTGGCCATAGCGGGAGTAAGGCCTACGAGCAGTACTCC. This sequence encodes CAWSGHSGSKAYEQYS.

In the case of this clonotype: Being one base from a much bigger clone, this may be a read error. The genes are TRBV11-2 and TRBJ2-1; D may match TRBD1 or TRBD2 (6 bases each). In germline, CDR1 is SGHAT, CDR2 FQNNGV. The CDR3 runs to 16 residues. V lost 1 base, J lost 8 bases, and 18 bases lay in between. CDR3 nucleotide sequence: TGTGCCAGCAGCTTAGTCTTTTTAGGTAGGGGGGATGAGCAGTTCTTC. Translating gives CASSLVFLGRGDEQFF.

In its sample, this clonotype was seen many times. The chain is built from TRBV20-1 and TRBJ2-7, with 9 bases that match TRBD1. Germline loops: CDR1 DFQATT, CDR2 SNEGSKA (reference sequence). The CDR3 spans 12 residues. Trimming removed 6 bases from V and 2 bases from J; junction bases left unmatched: 2. The CDR3 sequence: CSAGTGPYEQYF. The CDR3 DNA is TGCAGTGCCGGGACAGGGCCCTACGAGCAGTACTTC.

CDR3 DNA sequence: TGTGCCAGCAGGAGTATACAGGGGCGGCATCAGCCCCAGCATTTT. Residues: CASRSIQGRHQPQHF. The V gene is TRBV2, the J gene TRBJ1-5; 7 bases agree with TRBD1. CDR3 length equals 15 residues. Germline CDR1 SNHLY, CDR2 FYNNEI. Trimming removed 6 bases from V and 5 bases from J; junction bases left unmatched: 10.

The V and J genes are TRBV20-1 and TRBJ2-7, with D maybe TRBD2 (6 bases). CDR1 and CDR2 from the germline V gene are DFQATT and SNEGSKA (reference sequence). The V gene lost 3 bases and the J gene lost 3 bases, with 9 bases spanning the gap. The CDR3 runs to 12 residues. As DNA, the CDR3 is TGCAGTGCTAGGGGGGGACTCTACGAGCAGTACTTC. Translated: CSARGGLYEQYF.

This sequence joins TRBV5-6 and TRBJ1-2, with 8 bases that match TRBD1. Per germline, CDR1 SGHDT and CDR2 YYEEEE. The V and J ends lost 4 bases and 4 bases, in that order; junction bases with no gene match: 6. The CDR3 covers 14 residues. The CDR3 region is CASSVGQGAYGYTF. DNA for the CDR3: TGTGCCAGCAGCGTAGGACAGGGAGCCTATGGCTACACCTTC. Full variable domain (outside the CDR3, taken from reference TRBV5-6 and TRBJ1-2): DAGVTQSPTHLIKTRGQQVTLRCSPKSGHDTVSWYQQALGQGPQFIFQYYEEEERQRGNFPDRFSGHQFPNYSSELNVNALLLGDSALYLCASSVGQGAYGYTFGSGTRLTVV.